This record concerns one T cell receptor beta chain sequence. Its target is unknown. The data were obtained in a study of cytomegalovirus exposure and HLA in healthy donors. Study-level results: Sequencing likely caused a cluster of highly shared sequence variants. Prior analysis indicated that the majority of TCR beta V segments exhibited productivity approximately 87% or approximately 30% of the time. Later analysis found that TCR beta chains associated with HLA were more clonally expanded than other, equally common chains.

PCR involved 60 Vbeta and 13 Jbeta primers. Assay used: immunoSEQ multiplex PCR; TCRdb lists only in-frame clones, some missing. The sample includes about 120,000 clones, 65% to 80% of them seen just once. The donors comprised healthy bone marrow donors. The CDR3 spans 15 residues. The V gene's germline CDR1 is MNHEY and CDR2 SVGAGI. The ends were cut back, 4 bases at V and 7 bases at J, with 16 bases in the middle. This chain connects TRBV6-5 to TRBJ1-4; tentative D call: TRBD1 (6 bases). Sequenced: PBMCs. This TCR was recovered from a man aged 35 to 55 in good health and CMV-seropositive. CDR3 sequence: CASSFGMGAGEKLFF. For the CDR3, the DNA is TGTGCCAGCAGTTTCGGCATGGGGGCGGGTGAAAAACTGTTTTTT.